This T cell receptor beta chain is from a study of blood T cell repertoires in COVID-19 (dated by TCRdb to about 2020). As for the study more broadly: Collaborator samples came from the United States, Italy and Spain and covered acute and convalescent phases of COVID-19. Subjects who had been exposed to COVID-19, were actively infected with it, or had recovered from it provided the deeply sampled blood TCRbeta repertoires that made up the dataset. The material from the prospective study consisted of cDNA or gDNA derived from T cells, B-cell-depleted T cells, or PBMCs. Samples came from the ongoing ImmuneRACE study (first 160 participants) plus 1,254 subjects from 6 global collaborators. Where available, HLA class I and class II types were taken from metadata supplied by the sample provider and were not determined by assay-based typing. A freely available public database, intended as a resource for researchers studying the immune response to SARS-CoV-2, is where the repertoires were released. Nearly every sample came with metadata listing a de-identified subject ID, COVID-19 status, age in years and sex. The investigation overall reported the following: The quantity of clinical and demographic metadata differed by source and by participant and was supplied without curation.

The collaborating institutions used their own protocols to collect whole blood in K2EDTA tubes. Collaborator samples were shipped for TCRbeta analysis as frozen whole blood, isolated PBMCs, or DNA extracted from either sample type. At the junction V is shortened by 4 bases and J by 7 bases, with 17 bases in between. The germline V gene specifies MGHRA as CDR1 and YSYEKL as CDR2. The CDR3 numbers 16 residues from cysteine through phenylalanine. CDR3 DNA only is kept here, 48 bases in frame from base 1. Note on this clone: Its antigen specificity is not known. Base-call qualities are not available, and no considerably larger clone is one nucleotide away.

TCRbeta CDR3 regions were amplified from genomic DNA by means of the immunoSEQ Assay, a bias-controlled multiplex PCR. As for the authors' bioinformatics: Nucleated cell counts per sample were estimated from amplification of reference gene primers within the assay. To quantify the absolute abundance of each unique TCRbeta CDR3 rearrangement, sequence reads were collapsed and filtered. Productive Simpson clonality was computed per sample as the square root of Simpson's diversity index over productive rearrangements. TCRdb took this table from immuneACCESS and kept in-frame rearrangements with V and J called. Such tables lack part of the clones; where checked against another copy, unresolved V genes explain under half of the gap, and the rest is unexplained. V, J and clone size are taken as reported in that table, and D and trimming were inferred from the DNA itself. The sample includes about 53,000 clones, with more than 80% observed a single time. 2.5% to 3% of the sample is taken by the ten largest.

The chain employs TRBV4-1 and TRBJ1-6, with the D gene not confidently named. This TCR was sampled from a man of 80 years or more with acute or convalescent COVID-19. The sample was peripheral blood. The DNA sequence follows: TGCGCCAGCAGCCCTTTCACCCCTCTGGGCAATTCACCCCTCCACTTT. It specifies CASSPFTPLGNSPLHF.